This TCR beta chain emerged from a study of response to subunit inactivated influenza vaccine. Study findings and constraints: The authors offered the suggestion that each seasonal influenza vaccination recruits few new T cells.

Comments on this clonotype: Its matching antigen is unknown.

Each CDR3 protein gets one entry after TCRdb re-called the RT-PCR reads with MiXCR. The sample lists more than 700,000 distinct CDR3 sequences; 21% were seen once. This CDR3 is 15 amino acids long. Between the trimmed V and J ends, which lost 2 bases and 13 bases, there was a span of 21 bases. The germline gives CDR1 WNHNN, CDR2 SYGVQD (reference sequence). Sequences were derived from PBMCs from blood, sampled 5 days after vaccination. The sequence derives from a middle-aged man who received an inactivated influenza vaccine. The chain recombines TRBV10-1 with TRBJ2-1, with D perhaps TRBD1 or TRBD2 (5 bases each). The CDR3 here is CASSEGAVDRGVQFF. As DNA, the CDR3 is TGCGCCAGCAGTGAGGGGGCGGTGGATCGAGGGGTTCAGTTCTTC.